The 9 T cell receptor beta chains presented below share a single source sample, sequenced in a study of blood T cell repertoires in COVID-19. Libraries were prepared by immunoSEQ multiplex PCR; TCRdb keeps only in-frame clonotypes and omits some of them. Seen here are some 380,000 clones, 88% observed once, and the top ten hold around 2%. Sample: PBMCs or T cells enriched from blood (not recorded which). The receptors come from a middle-aged woman with acute COVID-19.

CDR3 sequence reads: CASSQVSGGNGYTF. The CDR3 nucleotides read TGCGCCAGCAGCCAAGTATCTGGGGGCAATGGCTACACCTTC. This chain uses TRBV4-1 with TRBJ1-2; D perhaps matches TRBD1 (6 bases). Trimming pared 1 base from V and 6 bases from J, leaving 12 bases between. Germline CDR1 MGHRA, CDR2 YSYEKL. This CDR3 comprises 14 residues.

This clone has only a few counts. The chain has TRBV20-1 and TRBJ1-4; D unclear. CDR1 DFQATT and CDR2 SNEGSKA come from the germline V gene (reference sequence). There are 11 residues in the CDR3. V was trimmed by 5 bases and J by 4 bases, leaving 5 bases between them. CDR3 DNA sequence: TGCAGTGCTCGGGGTAATGAAAAACTGTTTTTT. This encodes CSARGNEKLFF.

This clone was observed a single time. V gene TRBV5-4 combines with J gene TRBJ1-4, with TRBD1 identical over 8 bases. CDR1 and CDR2 (germline): SGHNT, YYREEE (reference sequence). This CDR3 contains 14 residues. Trimming took 4 bases from V and 8 from J; bases not matched to a gene: 7. The DNA for the CDR3 is TGTGCCAGCAGCACCGGGACAGGTCAGGAAAAACTGTTTTTT. Protein: CASSTGTGQEKLFF.

This clone has only one observation. The genes are TRBV30 and TRBJ1-4, with D possibly TRBD1 on 5 matching bases. In germline, CDR1 is GTSNPN, CDR2 SVGIG (reference sequence). Trimming cost V 5 bases and J 8 bases, with 12 bases left between them. This CDR3 is 12 amino acids long. CDR3: CAWGGSSEKLFF. CDR3 nucleotide sequence: TGTGCCTGGGGGGGGTCAAGCGAAAAACTGTTTTTT.

CDR3 in amino acids: CASFPRQGATEAFF. The CDR3 DNA sequence: TGTGCCAGCTTCCCGAGACAGGGTGCGACTGAAGCTTTCTTT. J is TRBJ1-1 and V is TRBV6-5; 7 nucleotides align to TRBD1. Per germline, CDR1 MNHEY and CDR2 SVGAGI. This CDR3 contains 14 residues. Losses at the gene ends were 8 bases for V and 5 bases for J; bases not matched to a gene: 11.

This clone was observed a few times. The V call is TRBV29-1, the J call TRBJ1-2; D uncertain. The V gene's germline CDR1 is SQVTM and CDR2 ANQGSEA. The CDR3 contains 12 residues. The V and J ends lost 0 bases and 8 bases respectively, with 10 bases between them. The CDR3 nucleotides read TGCAGCGTTGAAGAAAGTGGGAGCGGCTACACCTTC. This gives the protein CSVEESGSGYTF.

The chain links TRBV12-3 or TRBV12-4 to TRBJ1-2; TRBD1 might be the D (6 bases). The CDR3 covers 13 residues. Trimming took 2 bases from V and 8 from J, leaving 12 bases between them. The CDR3: CASSLTARGGYTF. The DNA for the CDR3 is TGTGCCAGCAGTTTAACCGCCAGGGGAGGCTACACCTTC.

The chain carries TRBV6-5 and TRBJ1-5; 8 nucleotides line up with TRBD1. CDR1 and CDR2 (germline): MNHEY, SVGAGI. Trimming cost V 2 bases and J 7 bases; bases outside gene matches: 7. The CDR3 length is 15 residues. CDR3 sequence reads: CASSYVTGEEQPQHF. In nucleotides, the CDR3 is TGTGCCAGCAGTTACGTGACAGGGGAAGAGCAGCCCCAGCATTTT.

This chain joins TRBV15 and TRBJ1-2; D is perhaps TRBD1 (5 bases). Germline loops: CDR1 LNHNV, CDR2 YYDKDF (reference sequence). The CDR3 has 13 amino acids. With 3 bases removed from V and 2 bases from J, the gap between germline ends came to 7 bases. The CDR3 nucleotides are TGTGCCACCAGCAGGGGGGGGAACTATGGCTACACCTTC. The encoded protein is CATSRGGNYGYTF.